Listed here is a single TCR beta chain. This sample was taken from a study of T cells expressing NK-cell markers. Overall study context: Out of eight donors sequenced, seven tested HCMV-seropositive and the remaining one seronegative.

One entry per CDR3 protein, without DNA, is what TCRdb gives after re-calling the 5' RACE reads. Its clone listing holds 200,000 to 300,000 distinct CDR3 sequences. The receptor comes from a young man in good health. Sequenced: blood T cells: a sorted CD56 or NKG2C T cell subset, CD4+ or CD8+ T cells, or bulk PBMC T cells (not recorded which).

The CDR3 region is CASRIRPDRTYEQYF. The chain employs TRBV2 and TRBJ2-7; absent DNA, TCRdb's TRBD1 call cannot be checked. This CDR3 region has 15 residues. Germline CDR1 and CDR2: SNHLY and FYNNEI.